This is a list of T cell receptor beta chains from one sample in a study of shared clonotypes between healthy human individuals. Sequencing was performed with immunoSEQ multiplex PCR; in TCRdb, only in-frame clones are kept and a portion is missing. The table includes some 630,000 clones, 72% detected once. Sequencing was carried out using memory CD4+ T cells sorted from blood. The receptors here all came from a woman aged 25 to 39 in good health. CDR3s include the opening cysteine and the closing phenylalanine or tryptophan. The D gene is left open where the match is weak. Where a row states a size, it is once, few, many or the class of an expanded clone; other rows omit it.

len	d_gene	j_gene	abundance	v_gene	CDR3nt	CDR3aa
14	NA	TRBJ1-5	NA	TRBV10-3	TGTGCCATCAGTGAGAGCCCAGGCAATCAGCCCCAGCATTTT	CAISESPGNQPQHF
15	NA	TRBJ1-3	NA	TRBV11-2	TGTGCCAGCAGCCCAGCAGGGACGTCTGGAAACACCATATATTTT	CASSPAGTSGNTIYF
13	NA	TRBJ1-5	NA	TRBV10-2	TGCGCCAGCAGTGTTCTAGGGGCTCAGCCCCAGCATTTT	CASSVLGAQPQHF
13	NA	TRBJ2-3	NA	TRBV5-1	TGCGCCAGCAGCTTGGGTGGGACAGATACGCAGTATTTT	CASSLGGTDTQYF
12	NA	TRBJ2-3	NA	TRBV30	TGTGCCTGGAGCGTAGGGACAGATACGCAGTATTTT	CAWSVGTDTQYF
17	TRBD1	TRBJ1-5	NA	TRBV30	TGTGCCTGGAGTGTTTTCCGGGGACAGATTAGCAATCAGCCCCAGCATTTT	CAWSVFRGQISNQPQHF
14	NA	TRBJ1-2	NA	TRBV28	TGTGCCAGCAGTTTACCGGGGCACCCTGGGGGCTACACCTTC	CASSLPGHPGGYTF
14	NA	TRBJ1-1	NA	TRBV27	TGTGCCAGCAGTTTCGGCAGGGCCGGCACTGAAGCTTTCTTT	CASSFGRAGTEAFF
13	TRBD1	TRBJ2-5	NA	TRBV7-7	TGTGCCAGCAGCTGGACAGGGGGCGAGACCCAGTACTTC	CASSWTGGETQYF
18	TRBD1	TRBJ2-7	NA	TRBV6-1	TGTGCCAGCAGTGAATCCAGGACAGGAGACCGCCGGTGGGTCGAGCAGTACTTC	CASSESRTGDRRWVEQYF
15	NA	TRBJ1-2	NA	TRBV15	TGTGCCACCAGCAGAGATCGAACCCGGACCCTTGGCTACACCTTC	CATSRDRTRTLGYTF
13	TRBD1	TRBJ2-7	once	TRBV19	TGTGCCAGTAGTCTCCGGGACAGCAGCCTTCAGTACTTC	CASSLRDSSLQYF
14	TRBD2	TRBJ2-3	few	TRBV5-1	TGCGCCAGCAGCTACGGCGGGAGGTCAGATACGCAGTATTTT	CASSYGGRSDTQYF
15	TRBD2	TRBJ2-1	NA	TRBV7-9	TGTGCCAGCAGCCCGGGACTAGCGGGGCACAATGAGCAGTTCTTC	CASSPGLAGHNEQFF
15	NA	TRBJ2-2	NA	TRBV29-1	TGCAGCGTTGCGCCCGACTGGACGAACACCGGGGAGCTGTTTTTT	CSVAPDWTNTGELFF
15	NA	TRBJ2-3	NA	TRBV7-4	TGTGCCCAGGGCAGCCTGTTCTTTCGGCCAGATACGCAGTATTTT	CAQGSLFFRPDTQYF
15	NA	TRBJ2-3	NA	TRBV7-8	TGTGCCAGCAGTCCCGACAGGTTCGCTCCAGATACGCAGTATTTT	CASSPDRFAPDTQYF
15	NA	TRBJ1-5	many	TRBV18	TGTGCCAGCTCACCACAGGGGTCTGGGAATCAGCCCCAGCATTTT	CASSPQGSGNQPQHF
15	TRBD1	TRBJ1-5	NA	TRBV18	TGTGCCAGCTCACGGACAGGGGTCCCTAATCAGCCCCAGCATTTT	CASSRTGVPNQPQHF
15	NA	TRBJ2-1	NA	TRBV15	TGTGCCACCACCCCGGGGGACGGCTCCTACAATGAGCAGTTCTTC	CATTPGDGSYNEQFF
15	TRBD2	TRBJ2-1	NA	TRBV19	TGTGCCAGTAGTATCTTAGCGGGAAGGAACAATGAGCAGTTCTTC	CASSILAGRNNEQFF
13	NA	TRBJ2-7	many	TRBV15	TGTGCCACAGGGGGGAGGGGCCGGCGGGAGCAGTACTTC	CATGGRGRREQYF
17	TRBD1	TRBJ1-5	NA	TRBV19	TGTGCCAGTAGTACCCTACGGACAGGGAATAGCAATCAGCCCCAGCATTTT	CASSTLRTGNSNQPQHF
14	NA	TRBJ2-7	once	TRBV15	TGTGCCACCAGCAGATCTCGGGGGACCTACGAGCAGTACTTC	CATSRSRGTYEQYF
15	TRBD2	TRBJ2-1	NA	TRBV28	TGTGCCAGCCCGCCGGCGGGAGTTCGTTCCAATGAGCAGTTCTTC	CASPPAGVRSNEQFF
13	NA	TRBJ1-2	NA	TRBV2	TGTGCCAACCGGAGACAGGTTAACTATGGCTACACCTTC	CANRRQVNYGYTF
15	TRBD2	TRBJ2-5	NA	TRBV9	TGTGCCAGCACAAGGGGACTAGCTCCTTTGGAGACCCAGTACTTC	CASTRGLAPLETQYF
13	TRBD1	TRBJ1-1	NA	TRBV4-1	TGCGCCAGCAGCCTGACAGGGGGGACTGAAGCTTTCTTT	CASSLTGGTEAFF
14	NA	TRBJ2-7	NA	TRBV11-2	TGTGCCAGCAGCTTATCGGACGGAGCCTACGAGCAGTACTTC	CASSLSDGAYEQYF
14	NA	TRBJ2-5	NA	TRBV6-6	TGTGCCAGCAGTATAGGTCGGGGGCGGGAGACCCAGTACTTC	CASSIGRGRETQYF
14	NA	TRBJ2-7	NA	TRBV11-2	TGTGCCAGCAGCTTACCTGCCCACGCCCGGGAGCAGTACTTC	CASSLPAHAREQYF
14	NA	TRBJ1-2	NA	TRBV28	TGTGCCAGCAGTTTTCAAGGGGACCGCTATGGCTACACCTTC	CASSFQGDRYGYTF
15	TRBD1	TRBJ2-2	NA	TRBV9	TGTGCCAGCAGCGTAGCGGGCAGGGGGTCCGGGGAGCTGTTTTTT	CASSVAGRGSGELFF
15	TRBD1	TRBJ1-4	many	TRBV5-1	TGCGCCAGCAGCTTGGGGGACAGGGATGGCGAAAAACTGTTTTTT	CASSLGDRDGEKLFF
17	TRBD2	TRBJ2-1	few	TRBV7-2	TGTGCCAGCAGCTACGCCGGGACTAGCGGAGTGAACAATGAGCAGTTCTTC	CASSYAGTSGVNNEQFF
15	NA	TRBJ1-2	NA	TRBV5-6	TGTGCCAGCAGCTTAACGGACAGATACGACTATGGCTACACCTTC	CASSLTDRYDYGYTF
12	NA	TRBJ1-1	NA	TRBV29-1	TGCAGCGCTGAGGGAAGGAACACTGAAGCTTTCTTT	CSAEGRNTEAFF
14	NA	TRBJ1-2	once	TRBV4-1	TGCGCCAGCAGCCAAGGGGCACGGGACTATGGCTACACCTTC	CASSQGARDYGYTF
14	NA	TRBJ2-1	NA	TRBV30	TGTGCCTGGAGTGGGGGTGGTACGGGGAGAGAGCAGTTCTTC	CAWSGGGTGREQFF
15	TRBD1	TRBJ1-6	NA	TRBV5-1	TGCGCCAGCAGCCGGACAGGGGGCGTAGGTTCACCCCTCCACTTT	CASSRTGGVGSPLHF
17	TRBD2	TRBJ2-7	NA	TRBV28	TGTGCCAGCAGTTTATTAAGGAGCGGGAGAGTAAAGAGCGAGCAGTACTTC	CASSLLRSGRVKSEQYF
14	NA	TRBJ1-1	NA	TRBV2	TGTGCCAGCAGTGCACAGGGAACGGGAACTGAAGCTTTCTTT	CASSAQGTGTEAFF
16	NA	TRBJ2-1	NA	TRBV18	TGTGCCAGCTCACCACTACAGGGCCGCCCCGACAATGAGCAGTTCTTC	CASSPLQGRPDNEQFF
13	NA	TRBJ1-1	once	TRBV19	TGTGCCACCCGAGGCCAGGAGAACACTGAAGCTTTCTTT	CATRGQENTEAFF
15	TRBD1	TRBJ2-7	NA	TRBV7-9	TGTGCCAGCAGCCCCCGGACAGGAGCCATCTGGGAGCAGTACTTC	CASSPRTGAIWEQYF
14	NA	TRBJ1-1	NA	TRBV5-5	TGTGCCAGCAGCTTGGTTTATATGAACACTGAAGCTTTCTTT	CASSLVYMNTEAFF
15	TRBD1	TRBJ2-7	NA	TRBV19	TGTGCCAGTAGTATTAGGGGACAGGAGGGAAACGAGCAGTACTTC	CASSIRGQEGNEQYF
16	NA	TRBJ2-1	NA	TRBV4-2	TGTGCCAGCAGCCAAGAGAAGGGAAGCTCCTACAATGAGCAGTTCTTC	CASSQEKGSSYNEQFF
15	NA	TRBJ2-7	NA	TRBV6-5	TGTGCCAGCAGTTACTCGAGTACAAGCTCCTACGAGCAGTACTTC	CASSYSSTSSYEQYF
17	TRBD2	TRBJ2-2	NA	TRBV7-3	TGTGCCAGCAGCTTAAGGTCCGGGACTAGCAACACCGGGGAGCTGTTTTTT	CASSLRSGTSNTGELFF
14	NA	TRBJ1-2	NA	TRBV28	TGTGCCAGCAGTTTGCAAACAGGGAACTATGGCTACACCTTC	CASSLQTGNYGYTF
16	NA	TRBJ2-7	few	TRBV5-1	TGCGCCAGCAGCTTGGGTTGGGGGGGCCCTAGCTACGAGCAGTACTTC	CASSLGWGGPSYEQYF
19	TRBD2	TRBJ2-1	NA	TRBV19	TGTGCCAGTAGTACCTTATTAGGGACTAGCGGGTTTGGTGGGGATGAGCAGTTCTTC	CASSTLLGTSGFGGDEQFF
15	NA	TRBJ1-4	once	TRBV5-6	TGTGCCAGCAGCTTGGCCGACAGCTTTAATGAAAAACTGTTTTTT	CASSLADSFNEKLFF
16	TRBD1	TRBJ2-1	NA	TRBV10-3	TGTGCCATCAGCTCTTTATCGGGGACAGGGGGTCATGAGCAGTTCTTC	CAISSLSGTGGHEQFF